The source of this TCR beta chain is a study of sequential checkpoint blockade in melanoma (dated by TCRdb to the late 2010s). Broadly, across the study: Patients were assigned by 1:1 randomization to either first-line nivolumab followed by ipilimumab (arm A) or ipilimumab followed by nivolumab (arm B). Both trial sequences were followed by maintenance nivolumab.

Study-wide conclusions, independent of this receptor: Validation of the response-prediction model combining TCR metrics and mutation burden is needed in larger, independent patient cohorts.

Per the germline V gene, MNHEY is the CDR1 and SVGAGI is the CDR2. The CDR3 covers 13 residues, taking in both the cysteine and the phenylalanine. Only the CDR3 DNA is retained, 39 bases long and in frame from the first base. The junction shows trimming of 0 bases on V and 2 bases on J, plus 5 bases between the germline ends. Per the publication, the treatment or condition label means: randomized to nivolumab then ipilimumab (arm A) or the reverse (arm B). Prior DNA-damaging chemotherapy had not been received by any trial patient. On a FACS Aria II flow cytometer, live CD3+CD8+ cells that were negative for CD19 and CD56 were sorted from thawed PBMCs. The samples were obtained from melanoma patients enrolled in CheckMate 064, an open-label, randomized phase II trial testing sequential checkpoint blockade. Peripheral blood mononuclear cells were collected by leukapheresis, purified with Ficoll-Paque, and frozen in human serum with approximately 9.4% DMSO. Purity of sorted blood CD3+CD8+ cells was verified at >95% immediately after sorting, followed by DNA extraction.

TCRbeta CDR3 regions were immunosequenced from genomic DNA with the immunoSEQ Assay. Prior to high-throughput sequencing, genomic DNA was amplified by bias-controlled multiplex PCR. The paper's data handling went like this. To quantify the absolute abundance of each unique TCRbeta CDR3 region, the sequences were collapsed and filtered. Clonality, defined as 1 minus Pielou's evenness, was calculated using productive rearrangements only. A previously published method was used to identify clones with significantly greater frequencies in on-treatment samples than in baseline samples. TCRdb stores this immuneACCESS table with in-frame sequences only. Part of the clones is absent; in the studies checked, under half of the shortfall reflects unresolved V genes, and no reason is known for the rest. V and J calls and clone size are copied from that table; D and trimming were computed from the DNA. The table for this sample lists 17,000 or so clones; 70% of them were counted only once. The top ten clones comprise approximately 10% of the sample.

As regards this clone: Its antigen target is currently unknown. No much larger clone exists at a distance of one base, and base qualities are not known.

The sequence derives from a human donor with melanoma. The chain joins TRBV6-5 to TRBJ2-7, with an unclear D gene assignment. The sample in question was CD8+ T cells sorted from blood (inferred from file names), obtained from a patient given nivolumab and ipilimumab in sequence. The CDR3 protein sequence reads: CASSYSRPYEQYF. The DNA is TGTGCCAGCAGTTACTCGCGGCCCTACGAGCAGTACTTC.